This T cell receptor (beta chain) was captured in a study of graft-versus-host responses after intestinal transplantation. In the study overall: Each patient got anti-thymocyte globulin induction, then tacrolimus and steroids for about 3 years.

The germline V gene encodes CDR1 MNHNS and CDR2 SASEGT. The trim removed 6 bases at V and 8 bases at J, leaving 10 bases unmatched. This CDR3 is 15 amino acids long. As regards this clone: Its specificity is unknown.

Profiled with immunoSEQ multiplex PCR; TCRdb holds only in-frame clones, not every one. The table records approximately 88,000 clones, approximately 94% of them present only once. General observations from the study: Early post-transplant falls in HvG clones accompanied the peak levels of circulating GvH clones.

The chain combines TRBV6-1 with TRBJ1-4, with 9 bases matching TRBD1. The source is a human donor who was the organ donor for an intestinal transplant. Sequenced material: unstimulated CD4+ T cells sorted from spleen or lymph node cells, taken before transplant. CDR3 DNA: TGTGCCAGCAGCCGAATACCGGGACAGGGAGAAAAACTGTTTTTT. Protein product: CASSRIPGQGEKLFF.